The rows below give T cell receptor beta chains drawn from one sample of a study of cytomegalovirus exposure and HLA in healthy donors. The data were produced by immunoSEQ multiplex PCR, yet TCRdb's version contains in-frame clones alone and is incomplete. Seen here are 99,000 or so clones, approximately 81% observed once, and the top ten hold more than 2.5%. Sequenced: PBMCs. These receptors were obtained from a male donor in good health and CMV-seropositive. CDR3s include the opening cysteine and the closing phenylalanine or tryptophan. D genes are given only for firm matches. Only part of the rows carry a size: once, few, many, or a class if the clone is expanded.

>TRBD2|TRBJ2-1|TRBV4-1|once
TGCGCCAGCAGCCTTCTATGGACTAGCGGGGGCAGGGATGAGCAGTTCTTC
CASSLLWTSGGRDEQFF
>NA|TRBJ2-7|TRBV18|NA
TGTGCCGGGCGGGTCGGACCAGCTCACCGAGGAGTCCCAGGGGGGAGCTGTTCGTACGAGCAGTACTTC
CAGRVGPAHRGVPGGSCSYEQYF
>NA|TRBJ2-1|TRBV7-9|NA
TGTGCCAGCAGCTTATGGGGGGTCTCCGGGGAGCAGTTCTTC
CASSLWGVSGEQFF
>TRBD1|TRBJ2-5|TRBV5-1|NA
TGCGCCAGCAGTCCGGGACAGGGGCCTCAAGAGACCCAGTACTTC
CASSPGQGPQETQYF
>NA|TRBJ1-5|TRBV16|NA
TGTGCCAGCAGCCAATCGGCAAGCAATCAGCCCCAGCATTTT
CASSQSASNQPQHF
>NA|TRBJ1-1|TRBV30|NA
TGTGCCTGGATTTTTAGGGGGATCGATGAAGCTTTCTTT
CAWIFRGIDEAFF
>NA|TRBJ2-2|TRBV4-1|few
TGTGCCAGCAGCCAAGGAGGTCTTAACACCGGGGAGCTGTTTTTT
CASSQGGLNTGELFF
>NA|TRBJ1-5|TRBV7-2|once
TGTGCCAGCCGCCTAGGGGGGAGGAATCAGCCCCAGCATTTT
CASRLGGRNQPQHF
>NA|TRBJ1-1|TRBV7-9|NA
TGTGCCAGCAGCTTAGGGGGCGGCACTGAAGCTTTCTTT
CASSLGGGTEAFF
>NA|TRBJ2-7|TRBV7-9|NA
TGTGCCAGCAGCTTAGCACAGGATGGCTCCTACGAGCAGTACTTC
CASSLAQDGSYEQYF
>NA|TRBJ1-4|TRBV7-2|few
TGTGCCAGCAGCTCTCCTCAGGGGCCTAATGAAAAACTGTTTTTT
CASSSPQGPNEKLFF
>TRBD2|TRBJ2-2|TRBV10-1|NA
TGCGCCAGCAGTGAGTCGTACTCTAGCGGAATCAACACCGGGGAGCTGTTTTTT
CASSESYSSGINTGELFF
>NA|TRBJ1-6|TRBV30|once
TGTGCCTGGATCCTTTATAATTCACCCCTCCACTTT
CAWILYNSPLHF
>NA|TRBJ2-3|TRBV29-1|NA
TGCAGCGTCTACAGTCCAGATACGCAGTATTTT
CSVYSPDTQYF
>TRBD1|TRBJ2-5|TRBV27|NA
TGTGCCAGCAGTTGGAAAATTAGACAGGGATTAGAACAAGAGACCCAGTACTTC
CASSWKIRQGLEQETQYF